These T cell receptor beta chains were read from a single sample in a study of blood T cell repertoires in COVID-19. Measured with immunoSEQ multiplex PCR; TCRdb has only the in-frame clones, and not every one. The table shows about 200,000 clones, with roughly 86% occurring only once. Sequenced: peripheral blood. These receptors all stem from a man aged 18 to 29 with active or convalescent COVID-19. Both conserved end residues are part of each CDR3. The D gene is left open where the match is weak. Some rows mark clone size as missing; the rest say once, few, many or name a class of expanded clone.

clone size: .
J gene: TRBJ1-1
V gene: TRBV19
D gene: .
CDR3 length: 14
CDR3 DNA: TGTGCCAGTAGTATCAGTGCCTTGAACACTGAAGCTTTCTTT
CDR3 protein: CASSISALNTEAFF

clone size: .
J gene: TRBJ1-3
V gene: TRBV28
D gene: TRBD1
CDR3 length: 16
CDR3 DNA: TGTGCCAGCAGTTTAAAGGGGGCATTCTCTGGAAACACCATATATTTT
CDR3 protein: CASSLKGAFSGNTIYF

clone size: .
J gene: TRBJ2-1
V gene: TRBV27
D gene: TRBD1
CDR3 length: 13
CDR3 DNA: TGTGCCAGCTCCGGGACAGGACACAATGAGCAGTTCTTC
CDR3 protein: CASSGTGHNEQFF

clone size: .
J gene: TRBJ2-5
V gene: TRBV15
D gene: TRBD2
CDR3 length: 16
CDR3 DNA: TGTGCCACCAGCAGAGGACTAGCGGGAATCCAAGAGACCCAGTACTTC
CDR3 protein: CATSRGLAGIQETQYF

clone size: .
J gene: TRBJ2-3
V gene: TRBV5-6
D gene: TRBD2
CDR3 length: 15
CDR3 DNA: TGTGCCAGCAGCTTCGGCGGGGGGACTGAAGATACGCAGTATTTT
CDR3 protein: CASSFGGGTEDTQYF

clone size: .
J gene: TRBJ2-3
V gene: TRBV18
D gene: .
CDR3 length: 14
CDR3 DNA: TGTGCCAGCTCACCCATCGGAAGGGGAGATACGCAGTATTTT
CDR3 protein: CASSPIGRGDTQYF

clone size: .
J gene: TRBJ2-5
V gene: TRBV5-1
D gene: TRBD2
CDR3 length: 15
CDR3 DNA: TGCGCCAGCAGCTTGGGTCTAGCGGGAGCAGAGACCCAGTACTTC
CDR3 protein: CASSLGLAGAETQYF

clone size: .
J gene: TRBJ2-7
V gene: TRBV3-1/TRBV3-2
D gene: TRBD1
CDR3 length: 12
CDR3 DNA: TGTGCCGCCGGGACAGGGTCCTACGAGCAGTACTTC
CDR3 protein: CAAGTGSYEQYF

clone size: once
J gene: TRBJ2-2
V gene: TRBV7-6
D gene: TRBD2
CDR3 length: 17
CDR3 DNA: TGTGCCAGCAGCTTATTCGTAGCGGGAGGTTACACCGGGGAGCTGTTTTTT
CDR3 protein: CASSLFVAGGYTGELFF

clone size: .
J gene: TRBJ2-7
V gene: TRBV7-8
D gene: .
CDR3 length: 15
CDR3 DNA: TGTGCCAGCAGCTTAGCGGCTAGCTTCCCCTCCGAGCAGTACTTC
CDR3 protein: CASSLAASFPSEQYF

clone size: .
J gene: TRBJ1-5
V gene: TRBV12-3/TRBV12-4
D gene: .
CDR3 length: 13
CDR3 DNA: TGTGCCAGCAGCTCCTCGAGGAGGGAGCCCCAGCATTTT
CDR3 protein: CASSSSRREPQHF

clone size: .
J gene: TRBJ2-5
V gene: TRBV12-3/TRBV12-4
D gene: TRBD2
CDR3 length: 13
CDR3 DNA: TGTGCCAGCCGGACTAGCGGGAGAGAGACCCAGTACTTC
CDR3 protein: CASRTSGRETQYF

clone size: .
J gene: TRBJ2-7
V gene: TRBV6-5
D gene: .
CDR3 length: 14
CDR3 DNA: TGTGCCAGCAGATTGACAGCCTCATCCTACGAGCAGTACTTC
CDR3 protein: CASRLTASSYEQYF

clone size: .
J gene: TRBJ1-2
V gene: TRBV3-1/TRBV3-2
D gene: TRBD1
CDR3 length: 16
CDR3 DNA: TGTGCCAGCAGCCAAGATCACGGGACAGGTTACTATGGCTACACCTTC
CDR3 protein: CASSQDHGTGYYGYTF

clone size: few
J gene: TRBJ2-7
V gene: TRBV9
D gene: TRBD1
CDR3 length: 19
CDR3 DNA: TGTGCCAGCAGCGTAGATGTCTCGGACAGGGGATCCAGGACCTACGAGCAGTACTTC
CDR3 protein: CASSVDVSDRGSRTYEQYF

clone size: .
J gene: TRBJ2-6
V gene: TRBV19
D gene: .
CDR3 length: 16
CDR3 DNA: TGTGCCAGTACGGCAGGGGTGTACTCTGGGGCCAACGTCCTGACTTTC
CDR3 protein: CASTAGVYSGANVLTF

clone size: .
J gene: TRBJ2-3
V gene: TRBV5-1
D gene: TRBD2
CDR3 length: 13
CDR3 DNA: TGCGCCAGCAGCCTAGCGGGAGCAGATACGCAGTATTTT
CDR3 protein: CASSLAGADTQYF

clone size: .
J gene: TRBJ2-1
V gene: TRBV9
D gene: TRBD2
CDR3 length: 18
CDR3 DNA: TGTGCCAGCAGCGTAGCCCCCGCGGGAGGCAACTCCTACAATGAGCAGTTCTTC
CDR3 protein: CASSVAPAGGNSYNEQFF

clone size: .
J gene: TRBJ1-4
V gene: TRBV5-4
D gene: .
CDR3 length: 12
CDR3 DNA: TGTGCCAGCAGCGGACAAAATGAAAAACTGTTTTTT
CDR3 protein: CASSGQNEKLFF

clone size: .
J gene: TRBJ2-1
V gene: TRBV11-2
D gene: .
CDR3 length: 14
CDR3 DNA: TGTGCCAGCAGCTTAAGTTTACGGAGCAATGAGCAGTTCTTC
CDR3 protein: CASSLSLRSNEQFF

clone size: once
J gene: TRBJ2-6
V gene: TRBV7-2
D gene: TRBD1
CDR3 length: 17
CDR3 DNA: TGTGCCAGCAGGCAACCTCGACAGGGCTCCGGGGCCAACGTCCTGACTTTC
CDR3 protein: CASRQPRQGSGANVLTF

clone size: .
J gene: TRBJ2-2
V gene: TRBV7-6
D gene: TRBD1
CDR3 length: 16
CDR3 DNA: TGTGCCAGCAGCTCAAGGGACAGGGGGGAGGCCGGGGAGCTGTTTTTT
CDR3 protein: CASSSRDRGEAGELFF

clone size: .
J gene: TRBJ1-4
V gene: TRBV6-5
D gene: TRBD1
CDR3 length: 13
CDR3 DNA: TGTGCCAGCAGGCAACAGGGGTATGAAAAACTGTTTTTT
CDR3 protein: CASRQQGYEKLFF

clone size: .
J gene: TRBJ1-1
V gene: TRBV29-1
D gene: TRBD1
CDR3 length: 14
CDR3 DNA: TGCAGCGTTGACGGACAGGGGGCTGGCACTGAAGCTTTCTTT
CDR3 protein: CSVDGQGAGTEAFF

clone size: .
J gene: TRBJ1-2
V gene: TRBV2
D gene: .
CDR3 length: 13
CDR3 DNA: TGTGCCAGCAGCGAGGCAGACCAATATGGCTACACCTTC
CDR3 protein: CASSEADQYGYTF

clone size: .
J gene: TRBJ2-7
V gene: TRBV7-9
D gene: .
CDR3 length: 13
CDR3 DNA: TGTGCCAGCAGCCTGGGGACTGTCTACGAGCAGTACTTC
CDR3 protein: CASSLGTVYEQYF

clone size: .
J gene: TRBJ2-4
V gene: TRBV20-1
D gene: .
CDR3 length: 11
CDR3 DNA: TGCAGTGCTGGTCACAGGGACATTCAGTACTTC
CDR3 protein: CSAGHRDIQYF

clone size: .
J gene: TRBJ2-1
V gene: TRBV25-1
D gene: .
CDR3 length: 15
CDR3 DNA: TGTGCCAGCAGTGAATGGTTTGGGACCAAAGGGGGGCAGTTCTTC
CDR3 protein: CASSEWFGTKGGQFF

clone size: .
J gene: TRBJ2-3
V gene: TRBV6-4
D gene: .
CDR3 length: 14
CDR3 DNA: TGTGCCAGCAGTGACCGGACTAGCACAGATACGCAGTATTTT
CDR3 protein: CASSDRTSTDTQYF

clone size: few
J gene: TRBJ1-1
V gene: TRBV18
D gene: .
CDR3 length: 16
CDR3 DNA: TGTGCCAGCTCACCGGACTCGGGTCTCATGAACACTGAAGCTTTCTTT
CDR3 protein: CASSPDSGLMNTEAFF

clone size: .
J gene: TRBJ1-1
V gene: TRBV18
D gene: .
CDR3 length: 14
CDR3 DNA: TGTGCCAGCTCACCACCCAGGGCTAACACTGAAGCTTTCTTT
CDR3 protein: CASSPPRANTEAFF

clone size: .
J gene: TRBJ2-5
V gene: TRBV3-1/TRBV3-2
D gene: TRBD2
CDR3 length: 16
CDR3 DNA: TGTGCCAGCAGCCAAGGTAGCGGGAGGGCCGGAGAGACCCAGTACTTC
CDR3 protein: CASSQGSGRAGETQYF